This passage covers 27 T cell receptor beta chains from one sample sequenced in a study of identical twins. TCRdb ran MiXCR on the 5' RACE reads and lists one entry per CDR3 protein. The sample gives under 450,000 distinct CDR3 sequences, approximately 17% of which show up once; roughly 12% is in the top ten. Specimen: naive T cells sorted from blood. The origin of the receptors is a man in his fifties or sixties in good health.

This rearrangement joins TRBV6-5 to TRBJ1-6; 9 bases are a match to TRBD1. The germline V gene encodes CDR1 MNHEY and CDR2 SVGAGI. V was clipped by 2 bases and J by 8 bases; unmatched bases: 10. CDR3 length: 17 amino acids. CDR3 residues: CASSYVQGTGYHSPLHF. The CDR3 bases are TGTGCCAGCAGTTACGTACAGGGGACAGGGTATCATTCACCCCTCCACTTT.

In the case of this clonotype: At one end the junction does not follow the germline gene, possibly because of a read error. The V call is TRBV4-3, the J call TRBJ2-3; 10 bases are shared with TRBD2. The CDR3 covers 18 residues. Germline loops: CDR1 LGHNA, CDR2 YSLEER. The CDR3 sequence: CASSRTAGGQDSADTLYF. The CDR3 DNA reads TGCGCCAGCAGCCGCACAGCGGGGGGGCAAGATAGTGCTGATACGCTGTATTTT.

This clonotype was observed a handful of times. The chain joins TRBV2 to TRBJ1-4; D is perhaps TRBD1 (6 bases). Per the germline V gene, CDR1 is SNHLY and CDR2 is FYNNEI. The CDR3 has 17 amino acids. Trimming removed 6 bases from V and 7 bases from J, with 24 bases in between. The CDR3 is CASSTTDRPFPSEKLFF. DNA for the CDR3: TGTGCCAGCAGCACAACCGACAGGCCCTTCCCCAGTGAAAAACTGTTTTTT.

The genes are TRBV18 and TRBJ1-5, with 7 bases fitting TRBD1. V gave up 3 bases and J gave up 6 bases; unmatched junction bases: 2. CDR1 is KGHSH and CDR2 is LQKENI in the germline V gene. The CDR3 consists of 13 residues. CDR3 sequence: CASSPGTVQPQHF. The CDR3 DNA is TGTGCCAGCTCACCGGGGACAGTTCAGCCCCAGCATTTT.

This clonotype was seen a few times. The V call is TRBV10-3, the J call TRBJ2-1, with TRBD2 matching 9 bases. The CDR3 has 14 amino acids. V shed 4 bases and J 6 bases; nucleotides not matched to a gene: 4. Germline assignment: CDR1 ENHRY and CDR2 SYGVKD. The CDR3 spells CAISVAAGGNEQFF. CDR3 nucleotide sequence: TGTGCCATCAGTGTAGCAGCGGGAGGCAATGAGCAGTTCTTC.

In this sample, this clonotype turned up a few times. This chain links TRBV24-1 with TRBJ1-5, with D unclear. V dropped 5 bases and J dropped 2 bases, with 18 bases sitting between them. This CDR3 spans 17 amino acids. Germline V lookup: CDR1 KGHDR, CDR2 SFDVKD. The CDR3 is CATSAIGRQDGNQPQHF. CDR3 coding DNA: TGTGCCACCAGTGCCATCGGCAGGCAGGACGGCAATCAGCCCCAGCATTTT.

This clonotype was detected ten times or more. The J gene is TRBJ2-2, the V gene TRBV9; D is unresolved. Germline V gives CDR1 SGDLS, CDR2 YYNGEE. The length of the CDR3 is 15 residues. Trimming stripped 1 base from V and 0 bases from J, with 7 bases between. CDR3 bases: TGTGCCAGCAGCGTAACGACGGCGAACACCGGGGAGCTGTTTTTT. This gives the protein CASSVTTANTGELFF. Based on the CDR3 plus reference TRBV9 and TRBJ2-2, the full variable domain is DSGVTQTPKHLITATGQRVTLRCSPRSGDLSVYWYQQSLDQGLQFLIQYYNGEERAKGNILERFSAQQFPDLHSELNLSSLELGDSALYFCASSVTTANTGELFFGEGSRLTVL.

This clonotype appeared many times. CDR3: CSARRLGNAYEQYF. CDR3 DNA: TGCAGTGCTAGGCGACTAGGGAACGCCTACGAGCAGTACTTC. The chain joins TRBV20-1 to TRBJ2-7; possibly TRBD2 for D (6 bases). Germline V CDR1 and CDR2: DFQATT, SNEGSKA (reference sequence). The CDR3 totals 14 residues. The ends were cut back, 3 bases at V and 2 bases at J, with 14 bases in the middle.

The sample holds many counts of this clonotype. The chain uses TRBV20-1 and TRBJ2-7; unclear D gene. V was trimmed by 6 bases and J by 4 bases, leaving 25 bases between them. This CDR3 is built from 16 residues. Germline assignment: CDR1 DFQATT and CDR2 SNEGSKA (reference sequence). The CDR3 DNA is TGCAGTGCCATCGAGAAATTTTTATGTTGGGGTTACGAGCAGTACTTC. The encoded protein is CSAIEKFLCWGYEQYF.

In its sample, this clonotype was seen many times. The V gene is TRBV28, the J gene TRBJ2-1, with TRBD1 as a possible D gene (7 bases). The CDR3 has 11 amino acids. Germline V gives CDR1 MDHEN, CDR2 SYDVKM. Between the trimmed V and J ends, which lost 8 bases and 9 bases, there was a span of 11 bases. CDR3 sequence: CASPGGGEQFF. CDR3 coding DNA: TGTGCCAGCCCAGGGGGAGGTGAGCAGTTCTTC.

This clonotype was seen a single time. The chain links TRBV28 to TRBJ2-3; a weak D match, TRBD1 (5 bases). The V gene's germline CDR1 is MDHEN and CDR2 SYDVKM. The V end was cut by 7 bases, the J end by 4 bases, with 21 bases between. This CDR3 has 16 residues. In DNA, the CDR3 is TGTGCCAGCAACACCGAGCGCCAGGGTCACGCAGATACGCAGTATTTT. This encodes CASNTERQGHADTQYF. The full variable domain, with the rest looked up from reference TRBV28 and TRBJ2-3, is DVKVTQSSRYLVKRTGEKVFLECVQDMDHENMFWYRQDPGLGLRLIYFSYDVKMKEKGDIPEGYSVSREKKERFSLILESASTNQTSMYLCASNTERQGHADTQYFGPGTRLTVL.

The table lists this clonotype with a few counts. J is TRBJ2-3 and V is TRBV4-3; 9 bases align to TRBD2. The length of the CDR3 is 15 residues. Germline values: CDR1 LGHNA, CDR2 YSLEER. V shed 1 base and J 7 bases; nucleotides not matched to a gene: 6. This CDR3 reads CASSQGISGGNTQYF. The CDR3 DNA sequence: TGCGCCAGCAGCCAAGGTATTAGCGGGGGAAATACGCAGTATTTT.

The V call is TRBV18, the J call TRBJ2-7; 9 bases line up with TRBD1. The CDR3 runs to 14 residues. From germline, CDR1 is KGHSH and CDR2 LQKENI. The junction had 8 bases not matched to a gene; V was cut back by 6 bases and J by 5 bases. CDR3: CASSRDRDVDEQYF. Written as DNA, the CDR3 is TGTGCCAGCTCGCGGGACAGGGATGTTGACGAGCAGTACTTC.

In its sample, this clonotype was seen many times. The chain recombines TRBV5-1 with TRBJ1-2; D perhaps matches TRBD1 (5 bases). Trimming cost V 2 bases and J 2 bases, with 25 bases left between them. The CDR3 has 19 residues. Germline V gives CDR1 SGHRS, CDR2 YFSETQ. CDR3 amino acids: CASSFGFFNPGRTNYGYTF. As DNA, the CDR3 is TGCGCCAGCAGCTTTGGCTTCTTTAACCCAGGACGGACAAACTATGGCTACACCTTC. The entire variable domain, with the rest obtained from reference TRBV5-1 and TRBJ1-2, is as follows: KAGVTQTPRYLIKTRGQQVTLSCSPISGHRSVSWYQQTPGQGLQFLFEYFSETQRNKGNFPGRFSGRQFSNSRSEMNVSTLELGDSALYLCASSFGFFNPGRTNYGYTFGSGTRLTVV.

This clonotype has at least ten counts. The chain links TRBV29-1 to TRBJ2-5; 7 bases fit TRBD1. CDR3 length: 13 amino acids. Germline CDR1 SQVTM, CDR2 ANQGSEA. V lost 5 bases and J lost 5; bases outside the gene matches: 8. The CDR3 nucleotides are TGCAGCGTTCGCCCGGGACAGAGCGAGACCCAGTACTTC. This encodes CSVRPGQSETQYF.

The rearrangement joins TRBV7-9 to TRBJ2-5; D gene ambiguous. Trimming shortened V by 6 bases and J by 5 bases, and 16 bases separated the two germline ends. Germline V gene data show CDR1 as SEHNR and CDR2 as FQNEAQ (reference sequence). The CDR3 length is 14 residues. DNA for the CDR3: TGTGCCAGCAGTTTGGGCCTTCCACCGGAGACCCAGTACTTC. It codes for CASSLGLPPETQYF. The variable domain in full, with the rest retrieved from reference TRBV7-9 and TRBJ2-5, is DTGVSQNPRHKITKRGQNVTFRCDPISEHNRLYWYRQTLGQGPEFLTYFQNEAQLEKSRLLSDRFSAERPKGSFSTLEIQRTEQGDSAMYLCASSLGLPPETQYFGPGTRLLVL.

A few counts support this clonotype. This chain links TRBV10-3 with TRBJ2-3; possibly TRBD1 or TRBD2 for D (6 bases each). The germline V gene encodes CDR1 ENHRY and CDR2 SYGVKD. This CDR3 is built from 15 residues. Trimming shortened V by 10 bases and J by 2 bases, and 19 bases separated the two germline ends. This CDR3 reads CATKGGRGPTDTQYF. Here the CDR3 DNA reads TGTGCCACCAAGGGGGGCAGGGGCCCCACAGATACGCAGTATTTT.

This chain uses TRBV3-1 with TRBJ2-3, with 8 bases lining up with TRBD1. Germline trimming cut 6 bases from V and 2 bases from J; bases unmatched to any gene: 10. The CDR3 covers 16 residues. Germline V gene sequence: CDR1 LGHDT, CDR2 YNNKEL (reference sequence). For the CDR3, the DNA is TGTGCCAGCAGAGGGTTGACAGGGGCCGCCACAGATACGCAGTATTTT. Protein sequence: CASRGLTGAATDTQYF.

This clonotype was seen more than once but under ten times. The gene calls are TRBV10-3 and TRBJ2-1; TRBD2 matches 12 bases. CDR1 is ENHRY and CDR2 is SYGVKD in the germline V gene. The CDR3 has 16 amino acids. J lost 5 bases, V lost 5 bases, and 7 bases had no gene match. The CDR3 DNA reads TGTGCCATCAGTTTCGCTAGCGGGAGGGCCCACAATGAGCAGTTCTTC. Protein: CAISFASGRAHNEQFF.

This clonotype was counted only a few times. This chain uses TRBV10-3 with TRBJ1-5; 8 nucleotides align to TRBD1. Looked up from germline, CDR1 is ENHRY and CDR2 is SYGVKD. The CDR3 has 14 residues. The junction had 4 bases not matched to a gene; V was cut back by 6 bases and J by 3 bases. The CDR3 nucleotides read TGTGCCATCAGAGGGACAGGAGACAATCAGCCCCAGCATTTT. Protein: CAIRGTGDNQPQHF.

This clonotype was found a few times. The chain uses TRBV20-1 and TRBJ2-1; tentatively, D is TRBD1 (6 bases). This CDR3 is built from 14 residues. Per the germline V gene, CDR1 is DFQATT and CDR2 is SNEGSKA (reference sequence). Trimming left V 4 bases short and J 3 bases short, with 13 bases between. The CDR3: CSAKQGPYYNEQFF. For the CDR3, the DNA is TGCAGTGCTAAACAGGGCCCCTACTACAATGAGCAGTTCTTC.

This clonotype occurred many times. This sequence joins TRBV5-4 and TRBJ1-5, with a tentative D call TRBD1 (5 bases). Per germline, CDR1 SGHNT and CDR2 YYREEE (reference sequence). The CDR3 contains 13 residues. V was shortened by 4 bases and J by 3 bases, with 8 bases between the two germline ends. CDR3 sequence (DNA): TGTGCCAGCAGCCGGGACTACAATCAGCCCCAGCATTTT. Protein: CASSRDYNQPQHF. Drawing the rest from reference TRBV5-4 and TRBJ1-5, the complete variable domain is ETGVTQSPTHLIKTRGQQVTLRCSSQSGHNTVSWYQQALGQGPQFIFQYYREEENGRGNFPPRFSGLQFPNYSSELNVNALELDDSALYLCASSRDYNQPQHFGDGTRLSIL.

This clonotype has only a few counts. The chain recombines TRBV20-1 with TRBJ1-5; D possibly corresponds to TRBD1 (6 bases). Per the germline V gene, CDR1 is DFQATT and CDR2 is SNEGSKA (reference sequence). The CDR3 loop spans 14 amino acids. Trimming removed 0 bases from V and 2 bases from J, with 8 bases in between. The CDR3 DNA reads as TGCAGTGCTAGAGAAAACAGGGGCAATCAGCCCCAGCATTTT. Its translation is CSARENRGNQPQHF.

The chain couples TRBV4-2 to TRBJ2-7; D uncertain. CDR1 is LGHNA and CDR2 is YNFKEQ in the germline V gene. This CDR3 comprises 16 residues. V was trimmed by 4 bases and J by 6 bases, leaving 22 bases between them. Here the CDR3 reads CASSPGGFLKPVEQYF. CDR3 sequence (DNA): TGTGCCAGCAGCCCCGGTGGGTTCCTCAAACCCGTCGAGCAGTACTTC.

The chain couples TRBV7-2 to TRBJ1-2, with 8 bases lining up with TRBD1. The length of the CDR3 is 16 residues. Trimming removed 6 bases from V and 3 bases from J; junction bases left unmatched: 12. Germline-derived CDR1 and CDR2 are SGHTA and FQGNSA. In nucleotides, the CDR3 is TGTGCCAGCAGGAACAGCCGGGACAGGATCTACTATGGCTACACCTTC. Translating gives CASRNSRDRIYYGYTF.

This chain links TRBV15 with TRBJ1-1; no definite D call. This CDR3 comprises 15 residues. Germline assignment: CDR1 LNHNV and CDR2 YYDKDF (reference sequence). V lost 0 bases, J lost 5 bases, and 13 bases lay in between. The DNA of the CDR3 is TGTGCCACCAGCAGAGATGGAAAGGGCGGTACTGAAGCTTTCTTT. Its protein product is CATSRDGKGGTEAFF.

This clonotype was seen many times. J is TRBJ2-7 and V is TRBV29-1; 13 nucleotides agree with TRBD2. V shed 5 bases and J 3 bases; nucleotides not matched to a gene: 4. The germline V gene encodes CDR1 SQVTM and CDR2 ANQGSEA. This CDR3 contains 14 residues. The CDR3 DNA follows: TGCAGCGTTACCGGGACTAGCGGGAACTACGAGCAGTACTTC. Amino acids: CSVTGTSGNYEQYF.